This TCR beta chain was captured by sequencing in a study of T-cell memory formation after mild COVID-19. For the study at large: The two donors had largely donor-specific TCR clusters.

As to this clonotype: Its target is not known.

The CDR3 contains 17 residues. V was shortened by 1 base and J by 5 bases, with 21 bases between the two germline ends. From germline, CDR1 is SEHNR and CDR2 FQNEAQ (reference sequence). TCRdb re-derived calls from the 5' RACE reads in MiXCR, one entry per CDR3 protein. The repertoire includes 450,000 to 650,000 distinct CDR3 sequences, just over 20% of them detected once, and approximately 12% sits in the top ten. Findings of the study overall: The pre-infection memory compartment contained some responding clones, suggesting cross-reactive memory joined.

What was sequenced was PBMCs or a T cell subset sorted from them (not recorded which). The sequence derives from an adult woman who had mild COVID-19 (a few samples of this study predate the infection). Cell type and time point are not known. V and J are TRBV7-9 and TRBJ2-7, with a tentative D call TRBD2 (6 bases). The CDR3 coding sequence is TGTGCCAGCAGCTTAGGGGGCTTCGGGACTCCCGACCACGAGCAGTACTTC. This encodes CASSLGGFGTPDHEQYF.